These 15 T cell receptor beta chains were sequenced from one sample in a study of Ad26.COV2.S vaccination and SARS-CoV-2 variants. Profiled with immunoSEQ multiplex PCR; TCRdb holds only in-frame clones, not every one. The table records some 480,000 clones, around 88% of them present only once. Treatment specified: about 20 received Ad26.COV2.S at low or high dose, single or two shots; about 5 received placebo; per-sample allocation not given. The study sampled participants on day 63 after the first vaccine or placebo injection. Specimen: peripheral blood, collected in a trial of Ad26.COV2.S vaccine versus placebo. These receptor sequences come from a person aged 18-65 years who received the Ad26.COV2.S COVID-19 vaccine or a placebo.

The V call is TRBV6-6, the J call TRBJ1-1; 10 positions match TRBD1. The CDR3 length is 14 residues. The V segment lost 2 bases and the J segment 4 bases; nucleotides outside the gene matches: 1. The germline CDR1 and CDR2 sequences are MNHNY and SVGAGI (reference sequence). In DNA form, the CDR3 reads TGTGCCAGCAGTTACGGGACAGGGGCCACTGAAGCTTTCTTT. Translated: CASSYGTGATEAFF.

The chain employs TRBV28 and TRBJ1-5; no clear D. The V end was cut by 7 bases, the J end by 4 bases, with 17 bases between. CDR3 length: 15 amino acids. Germline CDR1 reads MDHEN; CDR2 reads SYDVKM. The CDR3, as DNA: TGTGCCAGCACCCGTGGGCGCAGTCTGAATCAGCCCCAGCATTTT. This codes for CASTRGRSLNQPQHF.

In DNA, the CDR3 is TGTGCCAGTAGTAGCGGGAGGGCCCCCCTCGGGGAGCTGTTTTTT. It translates to CASSSGRAPLGELFF. The rearrangement links TRBV19 to TRBJ2-2, with 9 bases aligning to TRBD2. Trimming cost V 4 bases and J 7 bases; bases outside gene matches: 7. CDR3 length: 15 residues. Germline V CDR1 and CDR2: LNHDA, SQIVND (reference sequence).

The V call is TRBV3-1 (or the pseudogene TRBV3-2), the J call TRBJ2-7, with 11 positions matching TRBD2. Germline-derived CDR1 and CDR2 are LGHDT and YNNKEL (reference sequence). V gave up 4 bases and J gave up 7 bases; unmatched junction bases: 3. This CDR3 region has 13 residues. CDR3 protein: CASSRGTSGEQYF. CDR3 coding DNA: TGTGCCAGCAGCCGGGGGACTAGCGGTGAGCAGTACTTC.

This clone is a singleton in its sample. CDR3 amino acids: CASSSNYNEQFF. For the CDR3, the DNA is TGTGCCAGCAGTTCCAATTACAATGAGCAGTTCTTC. The gene calls are TRBV28 and TRBJ2-1; no clear D. The CDR3 loop spans 12 amino acids. V gave up 4 bases and J gave up 4 bases, with 5 bases separating them. The germline gives CDR1 MDHEN, CDR2 SYDVKM.

This chain joins TRBV7-6 and TRBJ2-1; D gene uncertain. CDR1 SGHVS and CDR2 FNYEAQ come from the germline V gene. The CDR3 contains 15 residues. Between the trimmed V and J ends, which lost 1 base and 0 bases, there was a span of 7 bases. The CDR3 DNA is TGTGCCAGCAGCTTAGAGTTTAGCTCCTACAATGAGCAGTTCTTC. Translation gives CASSLEFSSYNEQFF.

This chain uses TRBV2 with TRBJ2-7; 7 bases agree with TRBD2. The CDR3 covers 13 residues. The V gene end was trimmed by 6 bases and the J gene end by 4 bases; junction bases not matched to a gene: 6. Germline CDR1 reads SNHLY; CDR2 reads FYNNEI. The CDR3: CASRVWEGYEQYF. The CDR3 DNA follows: TGTGCCAGCAGGGTTTGGGAGGGATACGAGCAGTACTTC.

J is TRBJ2-5 and V is TRBV5-1; 11 nucleotides match TRBD2. The ends lost 7 bases at V and 7 bases at J; junction bases unmatched: 12. CDR3 length equals 15 residues. Germline lookup yields CDR1 SGHRS and CDR2 YFSETQ. The CDR3 is CASRPIAGGPGTQYF. The CDR3, as DNA: TGCGCCAGCCGCCCGATAGCGGGAGGGCCGGGGACCCAGTACTTC.

The chain has TRBV19 and TRBJ2-3; D might be TRBD1 (5 bases). V lost 3 bases and J lost 2, with 9 bases in between. Germline-derived CDR1 and CDR2 are LNHDA and SQIVND (reference sequence). The CDR3 spans 14 residues. The DNA of the CDR3 is TGTGCCAGTAGTATGTCAGGGAACACAGATACGCAGTATTTT. It encodes CASSMSGNTDTQYF.

The chain is built from TRBV11-2 and TRBJ2-2, with unresolved D. CDR1 and CDR2 from the germline V gene are SGHAT and FQNNGV. The CDR3 runs 13 residues. Trimming removed 5 bases at V and 1 base at J, with 5 bases between. In nucleotides, the CDR3 is TGTGCCAGCAGCCCGTGGAACACCGGGGAGCTGTTTTTT. It specifies CASSPWNTGELFF. Drawing the rest from reference TRBV11-2 and TRBJ2-2, the complete variable domain is EAGVAQSPRYKIIEKRQSVAFWCNPISGHATLYWYQQILGQGPKLLIQFQNNGVVDDSQLPKDRFSAERLKGVDSTLKIQPAKLEDSAVYLCASSPWNTGELFFGEGSRLTVL.

This sequence joins TRBV6-2 or TRBV6-3 and TRBJ2-3; 9 nucleotides line up with TRBD1. V was clipped by 0 bases and J by 7 bases; unmatched bases: 8. The CDR3 runs to 16 residues. CDR1 is MNHEY, CDR2 SVGEGT, per germline. In nucleotides, the CDR3 is TGTGCCAGCAGTTACTCGGGACAGGGCCTTCGGAATACGCAGTATTTT. Translated: CASSYSGQGLRNTQYF.

Only a few counts were recorded for this clone. The rearrangement links TRBV4-2 to TRBJ2-3; 8 bases match TRBD1. Trimming removed 0 bases from V and 6 bases from J; junction bases left unmatched: 14. Looked up from germline, CDR1 is LGHNA and CDR2 is YNFKEQ. This CDR3 has 18 amino acids. CDR3 nucleotides: TGTGCCAGCAGCCAAGACCCGCCCCAGACAGGGGTTCGGGATACGCAGTATTTT. Residues: CASSQDPPQTGVRDTQYF.

The V gene is TRBV29-1, the J gene TRBJ2-2, with 8 nucleotides matching TRBD1. V lost 2 bases and J lost 4; bases outside the gene matches: 6. Germline loops: CDR1 SQVTM, CDR2 ANQGSEA. The CDR3 is 15 residues long. The CDR3 here is CSVESGGRGTGELFF. The CDR3 DNA reads TGCAGCGTTGAATCAGGGGGCCGGGGCACCGGGGAGCTGTTTTTT.

This chain joins TRBV24-1 and TRBJ2-7, with TRBD2 matching over 7 bases. The germline V gene has CDR1 KGHDR and CDR2 SFDVKD. V was clipped by 4 bases and J by 1 base; unmatched bases: 6. The CDR3 runs 15 residues. CDR3 amino acids: CATSETGGTSYEQYF. The DNA of the CDR3 is TGTGCCACCAGTGAGACGGGAGGAACATCCTACGAGCAGTACTTC.

V gene TRBV6-1 combines with J gene TRBJ1-6; D call uncertain. The germline V gene encodes CDR1 MNHNS and CDR2 SASEGT. With 2 bases removed from V and 11 bases from J, the gap between germline ends came to 16 bases. This CDR3 is 15 amino acids long. CDR3: CASSEKGGSAAPLHF. As DNA, the CDR3 is TGTGCCAGCAGTGAAAAGGGAGGGTCAGCGGCACCCCTCCACTTT.